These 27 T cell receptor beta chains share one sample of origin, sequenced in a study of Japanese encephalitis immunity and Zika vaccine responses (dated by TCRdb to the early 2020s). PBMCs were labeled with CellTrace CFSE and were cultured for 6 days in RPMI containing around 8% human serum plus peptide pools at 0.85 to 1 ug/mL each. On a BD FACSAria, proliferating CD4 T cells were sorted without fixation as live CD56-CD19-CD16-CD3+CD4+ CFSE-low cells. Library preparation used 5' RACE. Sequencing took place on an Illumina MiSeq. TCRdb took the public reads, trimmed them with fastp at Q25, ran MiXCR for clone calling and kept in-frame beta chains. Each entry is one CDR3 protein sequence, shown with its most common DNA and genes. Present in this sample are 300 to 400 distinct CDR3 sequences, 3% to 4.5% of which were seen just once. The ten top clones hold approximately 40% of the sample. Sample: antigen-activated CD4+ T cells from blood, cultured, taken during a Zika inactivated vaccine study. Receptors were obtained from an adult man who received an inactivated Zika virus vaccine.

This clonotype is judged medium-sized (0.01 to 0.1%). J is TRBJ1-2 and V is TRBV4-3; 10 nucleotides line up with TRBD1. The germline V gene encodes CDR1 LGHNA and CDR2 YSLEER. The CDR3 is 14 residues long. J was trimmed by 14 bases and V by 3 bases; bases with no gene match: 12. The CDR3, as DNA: TGCGCCAGCAGCCAGGACCCCGGGACAGGGGAAGAAACCTTC. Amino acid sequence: CASSQDPGTGEETF.

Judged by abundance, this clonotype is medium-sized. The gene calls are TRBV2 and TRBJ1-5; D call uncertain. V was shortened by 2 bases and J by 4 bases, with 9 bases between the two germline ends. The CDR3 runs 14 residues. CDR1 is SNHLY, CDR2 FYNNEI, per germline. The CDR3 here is CASSELTGNQPQHF. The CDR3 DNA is TGTGCCAGCAGTGAATTGACGGGGAATCAGCCCCAGCATTTT.

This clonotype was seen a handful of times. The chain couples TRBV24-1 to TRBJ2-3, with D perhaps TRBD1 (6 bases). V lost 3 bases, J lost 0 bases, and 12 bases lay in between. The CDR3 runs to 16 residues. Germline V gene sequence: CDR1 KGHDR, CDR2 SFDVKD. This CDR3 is CATSDTTGFSTDTQYF. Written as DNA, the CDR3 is TGTGCCACCAGTGATACAACAGGGTTTAGCACAGATACGCAGTATTTT.

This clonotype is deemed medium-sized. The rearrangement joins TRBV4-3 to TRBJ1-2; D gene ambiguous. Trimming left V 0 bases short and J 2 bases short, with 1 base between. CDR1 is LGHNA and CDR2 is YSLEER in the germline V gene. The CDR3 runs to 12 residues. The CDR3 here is CASSQENYGYTF. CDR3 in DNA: TGCGCCAGCAGCCAAGAGAACTATGGCTACACCTTC.

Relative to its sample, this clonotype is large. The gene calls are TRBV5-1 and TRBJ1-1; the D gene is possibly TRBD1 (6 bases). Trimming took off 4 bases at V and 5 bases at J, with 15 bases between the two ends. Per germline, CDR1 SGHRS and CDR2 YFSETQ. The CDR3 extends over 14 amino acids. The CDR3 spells CASSPDRPSTEAFF. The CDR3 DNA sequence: TGCGCCAGCAGCCCCGACAGGCCCTCGACTGAAGCTTTCTTT.

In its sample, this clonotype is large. CDR3 loop: CAIRRGQDTGELFF. For the CDR3, the DNA is TGTGCCATCCGGAGGGGGCAGGACACCGGGGAGCTGTTTTTT. This chain uses TRBV10-3 with TRBJ2-2; D perhaps matches TRBD1 (7 bases). The CDR3 is 14 amino acids. CDR1 is ENHRY, CDR2 SYGVKD, per germline. V lost 8 bases and J lost 3, with 13 bases in between.

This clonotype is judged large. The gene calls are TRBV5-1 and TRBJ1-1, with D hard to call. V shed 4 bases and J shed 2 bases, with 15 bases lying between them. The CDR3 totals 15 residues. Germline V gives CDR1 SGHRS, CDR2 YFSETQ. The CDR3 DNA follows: TGCGCCAGCAGCCCCGACGGAAAAAGTAACACTGAAGCTTTCTTT. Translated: CASSPDGKSNTEAFF.

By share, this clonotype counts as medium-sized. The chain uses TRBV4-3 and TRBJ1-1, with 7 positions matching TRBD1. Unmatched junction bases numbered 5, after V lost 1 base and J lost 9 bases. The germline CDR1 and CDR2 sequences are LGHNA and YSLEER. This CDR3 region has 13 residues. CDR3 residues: CASSQVDRDQAFF. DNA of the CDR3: TGCGCCAGCAGCCAAGTCGACAGGGACCAAGCTTTCTTT.

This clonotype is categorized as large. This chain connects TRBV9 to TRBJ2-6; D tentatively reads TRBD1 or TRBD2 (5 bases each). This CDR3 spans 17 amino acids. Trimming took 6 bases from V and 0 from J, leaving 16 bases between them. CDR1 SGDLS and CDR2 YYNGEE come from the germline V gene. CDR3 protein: CASIKRGPPSGANVLTF. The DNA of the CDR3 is TGTGCCAGCATAAAACGGGGCCCACCCTCTGGGGCCAACGTCCTGACTTTC.

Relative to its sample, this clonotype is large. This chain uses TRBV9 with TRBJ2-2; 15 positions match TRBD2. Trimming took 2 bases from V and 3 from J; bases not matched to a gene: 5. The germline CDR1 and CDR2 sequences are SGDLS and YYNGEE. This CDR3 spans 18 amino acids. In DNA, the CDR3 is TGTGCCAGCAGCGTCGGGACTAGCGGGGGGCCTCACACCGGGGAGCTGTTTTTT. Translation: CASSVGTSGGPHTGELFF.

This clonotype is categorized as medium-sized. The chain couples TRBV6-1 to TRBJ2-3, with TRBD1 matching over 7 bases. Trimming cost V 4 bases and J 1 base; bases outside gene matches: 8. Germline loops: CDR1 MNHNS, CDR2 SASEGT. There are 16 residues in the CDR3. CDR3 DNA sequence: TGTGCCAGCAGTGGCTACAGGGGTCGGGGCACAGATACGCAGTATTTT. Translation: CASSGYRGRGTDTQYF.

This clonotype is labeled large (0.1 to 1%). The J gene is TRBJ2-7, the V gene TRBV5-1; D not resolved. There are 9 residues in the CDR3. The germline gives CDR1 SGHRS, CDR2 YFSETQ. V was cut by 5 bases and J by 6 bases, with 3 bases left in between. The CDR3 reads CASRGEQYV. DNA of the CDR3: TGCGCCAGCAGGGGCGAGCAGTACGTC.

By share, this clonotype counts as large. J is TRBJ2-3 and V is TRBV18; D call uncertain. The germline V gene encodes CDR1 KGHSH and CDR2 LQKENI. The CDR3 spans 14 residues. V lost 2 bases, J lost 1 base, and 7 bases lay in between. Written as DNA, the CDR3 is TGTGCCAGCTCACCAGCGGAAGGCACAGATACGCAGTATTTT. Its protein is CASSPAEGTDTQYF.

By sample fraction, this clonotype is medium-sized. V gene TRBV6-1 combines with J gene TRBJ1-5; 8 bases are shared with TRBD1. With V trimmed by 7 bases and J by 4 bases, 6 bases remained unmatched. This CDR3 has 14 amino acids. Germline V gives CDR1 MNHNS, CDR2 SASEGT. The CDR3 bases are TGTGCCAGCATCCTGACAGGGGATAATCAGCCCCAGCATTTT. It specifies CASILTGDNQPQHF.

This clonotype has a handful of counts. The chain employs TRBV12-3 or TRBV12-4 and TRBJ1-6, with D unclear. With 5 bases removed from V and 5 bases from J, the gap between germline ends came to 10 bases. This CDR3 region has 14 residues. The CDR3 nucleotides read TGTGCCAGCAGTATAAACCGTAATAATTCACCCCTCCACTTT. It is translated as CASSINRNNSPLHF.

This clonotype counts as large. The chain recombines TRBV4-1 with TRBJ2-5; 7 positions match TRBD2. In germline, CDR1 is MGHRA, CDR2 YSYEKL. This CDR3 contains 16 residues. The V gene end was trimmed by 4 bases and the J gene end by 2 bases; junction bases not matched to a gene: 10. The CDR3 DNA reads TGCGCCAGCAGCCCCGGACTAGTTTACCCACAAGAGACCCAGTACTTC. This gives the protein CASSPGLVYPQETQYF.

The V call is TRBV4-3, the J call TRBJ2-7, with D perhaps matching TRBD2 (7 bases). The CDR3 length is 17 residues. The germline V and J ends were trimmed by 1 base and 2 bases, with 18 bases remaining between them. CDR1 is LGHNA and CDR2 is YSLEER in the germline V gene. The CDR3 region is CASSQVGGGGDAYEQYF. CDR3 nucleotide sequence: TGCGCCAGCAGCCAAGTAGGGGGGGGGGGGGATGCCTACGAGCAGTACTTC.

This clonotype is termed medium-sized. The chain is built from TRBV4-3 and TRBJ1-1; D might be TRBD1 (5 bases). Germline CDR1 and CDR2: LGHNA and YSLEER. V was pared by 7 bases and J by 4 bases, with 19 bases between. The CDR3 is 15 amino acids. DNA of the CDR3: TGCGCCAGCACCCTTTTAAACGGGGGGATCACTGAAGCTTTCTTT. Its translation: CASTLLNGGITEAFF.

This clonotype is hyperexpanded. The CDR3 bases are TGCGCCAGCAGCATCTCCGGGACTAGCGGTCAAGAGACCCAGTACTTC. Translating it yields CASSISGTSGQETQYF. This chain connects TRBV5-1 to TRBJ2-5; 11 nucleotides agree with TRBD2. This CDR3 is built from 16 residues. Germline V gives CDR1 SGHRS, CDR2 YFSETQ. V lost 4 bases and J lost 2; bases outside the gene matches: 7.

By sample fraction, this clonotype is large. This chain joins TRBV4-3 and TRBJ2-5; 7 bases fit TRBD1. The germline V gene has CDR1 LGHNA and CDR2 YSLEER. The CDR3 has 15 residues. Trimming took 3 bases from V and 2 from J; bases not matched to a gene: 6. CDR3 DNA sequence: TGCGCCAGCAGCCAGACTTGGGGACAGCAAGAGACCCAGTACTTC. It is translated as CASSQTWGQQETQYF.

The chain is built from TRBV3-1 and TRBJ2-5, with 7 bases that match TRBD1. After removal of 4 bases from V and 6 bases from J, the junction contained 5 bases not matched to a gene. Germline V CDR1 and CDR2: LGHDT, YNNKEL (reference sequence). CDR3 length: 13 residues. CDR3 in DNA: TGTGCCAGCAGCCTCGGGACAGCAAAGACCCAGTACTTC. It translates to CASSLGTAKTQYF.

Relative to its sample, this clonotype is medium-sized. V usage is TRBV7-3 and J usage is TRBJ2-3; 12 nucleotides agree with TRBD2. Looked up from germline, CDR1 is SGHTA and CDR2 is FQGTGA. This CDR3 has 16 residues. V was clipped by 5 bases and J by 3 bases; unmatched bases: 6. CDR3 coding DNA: TGTGCCAGCAGCCCCTCTAGCGGGGGGGCGACAGATACGCAGTATTTT. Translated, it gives CASSPSSGGATDTQYF.

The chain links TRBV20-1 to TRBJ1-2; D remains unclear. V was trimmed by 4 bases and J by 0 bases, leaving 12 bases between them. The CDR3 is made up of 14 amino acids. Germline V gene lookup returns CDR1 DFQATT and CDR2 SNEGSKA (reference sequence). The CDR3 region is CSAMLGRANYGYTF. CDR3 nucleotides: TGCAGTGCTATGCTAGGGAGAGCTAACTATGGCTACACCTTC.

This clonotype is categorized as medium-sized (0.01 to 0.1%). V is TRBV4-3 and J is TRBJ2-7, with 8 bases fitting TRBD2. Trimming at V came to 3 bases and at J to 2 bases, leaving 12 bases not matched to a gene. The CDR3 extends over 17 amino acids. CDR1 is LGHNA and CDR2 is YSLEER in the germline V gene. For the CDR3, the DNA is TGCGCCAGCAGCCAGGCCTCCGGGGCGGGGGGCCCCTACGAGCAGTACTTC. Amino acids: CASSQASGAGGPYEQYF.

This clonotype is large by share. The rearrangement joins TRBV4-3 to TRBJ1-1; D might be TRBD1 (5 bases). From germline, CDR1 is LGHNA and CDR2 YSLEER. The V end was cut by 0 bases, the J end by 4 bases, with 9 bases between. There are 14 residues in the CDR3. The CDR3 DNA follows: TGCGCCAGCAGCCAAGAGGGGGTTTTCACTGAAGCTTTCTTT. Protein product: CASSQEGVFTEAFF.

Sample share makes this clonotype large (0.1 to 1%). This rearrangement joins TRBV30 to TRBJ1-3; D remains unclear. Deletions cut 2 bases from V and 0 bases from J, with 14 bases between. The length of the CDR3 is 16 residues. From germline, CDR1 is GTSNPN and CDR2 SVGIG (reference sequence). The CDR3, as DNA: TGTGCCTGGAGTATCTTTAAGGTGTCCTCTGGAAACACCATATATTTT. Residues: CAWSIFKVSSGNTIYF.

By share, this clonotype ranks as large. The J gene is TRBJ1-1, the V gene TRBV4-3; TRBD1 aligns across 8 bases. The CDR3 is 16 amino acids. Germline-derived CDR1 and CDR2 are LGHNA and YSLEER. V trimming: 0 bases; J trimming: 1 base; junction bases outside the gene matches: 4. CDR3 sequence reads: CASSQEGTGGNTEAFF. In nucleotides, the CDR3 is TGCGCCAGCAGCCAAGAAGGGACAGGAGGGAACACTGAAGCTTTCTTT.